This TCR beta chain was obtained from a study of cytomegalovirus exposure and HLA in healthy donors. The PCR made use of 60 Vbeta and 13 Jbeta primers. The data were produced by immunoSEQ multiplex PCR, yet TCRdb's version contains in-frame clones alone and is incomplete. The sample yields about 130,000 clones, around 80% seen once. Findings and limits, study-wide: When a later analysis compared HLA-associated TCR beta chains with equally common others, the HLA-associated chains turned out to be more clonally expanded and to have lower generation probabilities.

Trimming cost V 5 bases and J 2 bases; bases outside gene matches: 7. The CDR3 contains 15 residues. Per the germline V gene, CDR1 is GTSNPN and CDR2 is SVGIG (reference sequence). Comment on this clone: The antigen remains unidentified.

The TCR comes from a man over 45 in good health and CMV-seronegative. Specimen: PBMCs. This chain joins TRBV30 and TRBJ2-3, with 10 bases lining up with TRBD2. The CDR3 coding sequence is TGTGCCTGGGGGGCTAGCGGGGGAGTCACAGATACGCAGTATTTT. Protein product: CAWGASGGVTDTQYF.